The TCR beta chain described here comes from a study of Graves' ophthalmopathy and Graves' hyperthyroidism (dated by TCRdb to the late 2010s). Looking at the study overall: Peripheral blood samples were taken at the time of initial diagnosis, before any treatment was given. To tell Graves' ophthalmopathy apart from Graves' hyperthyroidism, and to predict which patients would progress to ophthalmopathy, the study relied on TCR beta repertoire signatures. To explore V-J signatures distinguishing ophthalmopathy from hyperthyroidism, a discovery set of some 100 patients (roughly 45 ophthalmopathy, 55 to 60 stable hyperthyroidism) was enrolled. For independent validation, a separate cohort was made up of roughly 19 hyperthyroidism patients plus 17 patients who later progressed from hyperthyroidism to ophthalmopathy. In more than five hyperthyroidism patients, T-cell repertoires of thyroid tissue and blood were compared. In total, 135 blood samples were TCR-sequenced: around 42 ophthalmopathy, some 72 hyperthyroidism and some 17 hyperthyroidism-to-ophthalmopathy patients. The 85 to 100 discovery patients were divided at random into training and test sets in a 7:3 ratio. Following sample collection, hyperthyroidism patients were given methimazole at a starting dose of 30 mg daily, and ophthalmopathy patients were given high-dose intravenous methylprednisolone. Results and caveats for the whole study, not just this receptor: In validation, the model predicted ophthalmopathy progression with 55% to 71% sensitivity and approximately 78% specificity; 12 predicted patients were CT-confirmed with GO in a median of approximately 6.5 months. Most of the expanded thyroid clonotypes with a frequency above 0.001 were also detected in blood, and it was suggested that the thyroid immune response may be reflected by blood repertoires. Ophthalmopathy was separated from stable hyperthyroidism by the 13-signature model with 85% to 90% sensitivity and 81.08% specificity in cross-validation and with 80%/75% in the test set. Sample size was not statistically predetermined, and group allocation was not concealed from the investigators.

The germline V gene (reference sequence) supplies CDR1 LNHDA and CDR2 SQIVND. Relative to germline, V is 2 bases shorter and J is 5 bases shorter, with 4 bases between their ends. Counted from cysteine to phenylalanine, this CDR3 has 11 amino acids. The read is trimmed to its CDR3 DNA, 33 bases read in frame from base 1. Ophthalmopathy patients had moderately to severely active disease, Clinical Activity Score of at least 3, NOSPECS grade of at least 4, and disease duration under 3 months. Patients with other autoimmune diseases, uncontrolled infections, pregnancy or lactation were excluded. Clinical symptoms, serum thyroxine, TRAb, thyroid ultrasound and orbital computed tomography formed the basis of the diagnosis. Using Ficoll-Paque density gradient centrifugation, PBMCs were isolated from about 9.4 ml of fresh peripheral blood. Trizol reagent was used to extract the total RNA, and its quality was then checked on an Agilent 2100 Bioanalyzer.

For repertoire sequencing, TCR beta CDR3 regions were amplified from RNA transcripts. The first round was an RT-PCR using HTBI primers with the Qiagen OneStep RT-PCR kit, and this first round was followed by a second-round multiplex PCR, then size selection and purification. The libraries underwent paired-end sequencing with 100 bp reads on an Illumina HiSeq2000. In the paper's pipeline: SOAPnuke was used to process the reads, removing any read that contained adapters or uncalled bases, had a mean Phred below 15, or lacked an exact match to the constant primer or identifier. High-quality paired reads were merged with COPE v1.2.5. Clonotypes were defined as unique nucleotide sequences and were aligned to IMGT TRB V, D and J references using MiTCR v1.1. Only V-J combinations with frequency above 0.0001 were analysed, covering 98% to 99.2% of repertoires. For each V-J combination, a TCR clonal expansion and chaos score was defined as F50 clonal expansion divided by the chaos observed in the TCRdist matrix. Welch's t-statistics and random forest were used to reduce features to some 13 V-J combinations, which were fed into a naive Bayes classifier. Thyroid-blood repertoire similarity was quantified with the Morisita-Horn index. TCRdb handled the public reads itself, with Q25 trimming in fastp and clone calling in MiXCR, and kept productive beta chains. Rows matching on CDR3 protein sequence are summarized as one entry with the most common DNA and genes. These V and J calls originate from TCRdb's pipeline instead of the authors' own analysis. This sample has more than 150,000 distinct CDR3 sequences in its table, and less than 45% of those were observed once. Roughly 6% of the sample is held by the ten biggest clonotypes.

This clonotype was detected many times. No antigen is known for it. No per-base quality is available; no much larger clone lies one base away. Rearrangement joined TRBV19 to TRBJ2-7, with the D gene not clear enough to name. The TCR sequence derives from a woman in her forties with Graves' ophthalmopathy. Donor details come from another sample of the same person, matched by shared clones. Sequencing was carried out using peripheral blood. The CDR3 reads as follows: CASSIYNEQYF. The nucleotides are TGTGCCAGTAGTATATACAACGAGCAGTACTTC.